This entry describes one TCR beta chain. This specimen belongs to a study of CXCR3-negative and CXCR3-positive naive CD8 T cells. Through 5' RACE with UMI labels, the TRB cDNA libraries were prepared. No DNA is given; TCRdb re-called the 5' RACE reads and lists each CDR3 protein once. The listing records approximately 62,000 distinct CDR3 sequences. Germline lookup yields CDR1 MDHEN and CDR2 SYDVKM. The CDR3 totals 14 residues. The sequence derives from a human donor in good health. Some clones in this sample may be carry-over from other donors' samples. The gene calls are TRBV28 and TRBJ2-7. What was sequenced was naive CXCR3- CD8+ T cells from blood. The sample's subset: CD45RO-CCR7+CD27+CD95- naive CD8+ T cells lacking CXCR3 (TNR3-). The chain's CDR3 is CASSSRPGPYEQYF.